This entry features one T cell receptor (beta chain) sequence. The clone's antigen remains unknown. Base qualities are not provided; no much larger clone lies one nucleotide away. In Seattle, one collaborating source enrolled patients while the infection was active and tracked those patients longitudinally over the course of disease. The collaborating institutions used their own protocols to collect whole blood in K2EDTA tubes. Collaborator samples were shipped for TCRbeta analysis as frozen whole blood, isolated PBMCs, or DNA extracted from either sample type. The entry originates in a study of blood T cell repertoires in COVID-19 (TCRdb year 2020). About the investigation overall: The collaborator samples originated in the United States, Italy and Spain and spanned the acute and convalescent phases of COVID-19. The prospective study material was composed of cDNA or gDNA derived from T cells, B-cell-depleted T cells, or PBMCs. A freely available public database, intended as a resource for researchers studying the immune response to SARS-CoV-2, is where the repertoires were released. Samples were obtained from the ongoing ImmuneRACE study (first 160 participants) and from over a thousand subjects provided by 6 global collaborators. Where available, HLA class I and class II types were obtained from metadata supplied by the sample provider rather than from assay-based typing. The dataset comprised deeply sampled blood TCRbeta repertoires from subjects exposed to, actively infected with, or recovered from COVID-19. Nearly every sample came with metadata listing a de-identified subject ID, COVID-19 status, age in years and sex. Paper-wide results and their limitations: The amount of clinical and demographic metadata varied by source and participant and was provided uncurated.

TCRbeta CDR3 regions were amplified from genomic DNA using the immunoSEQ Assay, a bias-controlled multiplex PCR. Processing in the source paper ran as follows. The number of nucleated cells in each sample was estimated from the amplification of reference gene primers within the assay. To quantify the absolute abundance of each unique TCRbeta CDR3 rearrangement, sequence reads were collapsed and filtered. Productive Simpson clonality was computed per sample as the square root of Simpson's diversity index over productive rearrangements. Here the immuneACCESS table is served through TCRdb, limited to in-frame sequences with V and J called. Missing clones are a known gap in these copies; in checked studies unresolved V genes cover under half, and the rest lacks a known reason. The V and J calls and clone size were taken over from that table, and D and trimming were inferred from the DNA. For this sample there are around 40,000 clones; more than 75% appear just once. Together, the top ten hold about 4% of the sample.

Looking up the germline V gene yields CDR1 SGHTA and CDR2 FQGNSA. The CDR3 sequence holds 14 residues, the cysteine and phenylalanine included. Left in the record is the CDR3 DNA by itself, 42 bases read in frame from the first base. V was cut back by 4 bases and J by 5 bases, leaving a gap of 15 bases between them. Specimen: peripheral blood. The rearrangement combines TRBV7-2 with TRBJ2-7; TRBD2 is a weak D gene call, 6 bases matching. This receptor was obtained from a man in his forties with COVID-19, enrolled during active disease. Here the CDR3 is given as CASSSRARENEQYF. The sequence in DNA is TGTGCCAGCAGCTCCCGGGCCCGGGAGAACGAGCAGTACTTC.